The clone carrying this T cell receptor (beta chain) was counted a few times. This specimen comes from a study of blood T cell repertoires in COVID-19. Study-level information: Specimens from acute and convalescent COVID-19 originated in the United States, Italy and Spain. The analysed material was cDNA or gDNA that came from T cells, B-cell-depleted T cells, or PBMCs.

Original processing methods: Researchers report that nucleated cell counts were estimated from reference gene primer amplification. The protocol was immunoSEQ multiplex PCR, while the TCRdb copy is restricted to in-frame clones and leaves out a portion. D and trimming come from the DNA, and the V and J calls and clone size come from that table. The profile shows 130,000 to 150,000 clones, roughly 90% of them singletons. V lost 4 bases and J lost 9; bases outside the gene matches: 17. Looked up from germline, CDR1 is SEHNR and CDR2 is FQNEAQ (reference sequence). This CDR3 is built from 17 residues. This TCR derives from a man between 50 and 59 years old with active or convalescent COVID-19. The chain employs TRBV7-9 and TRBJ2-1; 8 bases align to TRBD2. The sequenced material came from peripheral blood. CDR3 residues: CASSSLAEAPNRPEQFF. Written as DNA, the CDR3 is TGTGCCAGCAGCTCACTAGCGGAGGCCCCCAACCGACCTGAGCAGTTCTTC. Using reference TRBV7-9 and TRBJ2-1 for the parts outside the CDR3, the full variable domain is DTGVSQNPRHKITKRGQNVTFRCDPISEHNRLYWYRQTLGQGPEFLTYFQNEAQLEKSRLLSDRFSAERPKGSFSTLEIQRTEQGDSAMYLCASSSLAEAPNRPEQFFGPGTRLTVL.